Below, one T cell receptor beta chain is given with its context. What it recognizes is unknown. These data belong to a study of graft-versus-host responses after intestinal transplantation. Study-level background: Anti-thymocyte globulin was used for induction in all recipients, who then took tacrolimus and steroids for approximately 3 years.

CDR3 length: 15 residues. V was shortened by 0 bases and J by 3 bases, with 12 bases between the two germline ends. CDR1 SGHDT and CDR2 YYEEEE come from the germline V gene. Sequencing was performed with immunoSEQ multiplex PCR; in TCRdb, only in-frame clones are kept and a portion is missing. The sample gives 80,000 to 95,000 clones, approximately 94% of which show up once; 2% is in the top ten. The sample was unstimulated CD8+ T cells sorted from spleen or lymph node cells, taken before intestinal transplant. The source of this sequence is a human donor who received an intestinal transplant. The V gene is TRBV5-6, the J gene TRBJ1-2; D is undetermined. CDR3 bases: TGTGCCAGCAGCTTGGTCAGGCAGATCGACTATGGCTACACCTTC. This encodes CASSLVRQIDYGYTF.